The 13 T cell receptor beta chains reported below all come from one sample, sequenced in a study of tumor-infiltrating lymphocytes in primary liver carcinoma. The approximately 20-31 mg bulk tissue piece was not sorted before simultaneous RNA and DNA extraction. Making TCR beta cDNA involved roughly 500 ng total RNA and a constant-region primer. Slightly modified ARM-PCR with three nested multiplex PCR rounds yielded TCR beta libraries. The first two PCR rounds, roughly 11 cycles each, used TRBV1-TRBV30 forward primers and a C-beta reverse primer. TCRdb processed the multiplex PCR reads anew with MiXCR; each CDR3 protein has one entry. The sample consists of 150,000 to 200,000 distinct CDR3 sequences, approximately 80% of them appearing once. Sequenced sample: tumor tissue from primary liver carcinoma. Source of these receptors: a man in his forties with primary liver carcinoma and hepatitis B virus infection.

As to this clonotype: Mismatch with germline at one junction end may stem from a read error. The J gene is TRBJ2-5, the V gene TRBV29-1; possibly TRBD1 or TRBD2 for D (6 bases each). Germline CDR1 is SQVTM and CDR2 is ANQGSEA. This CDR3 has 15 residues. This CDR3 reads CSFEADSGRAETQYF. Written as DNA, the CDR3 is TGCAGCTTTGAAGCGGACAGCGGGCGAGCAGAGACCCAGTACTTT.

Worth noting for this clonotype: Mismatch with germline at one junction end may stem from a read error. The CDR3 DNA reads TGCGCCAGCAGCCAAGACTGGGGGGGGGAGACCAAGTACTTC. Its protein product is CASSQDWGGETKYF. This chain links TRBV4-3 with TRBJ2-5; TRBD2 aligns across 7 bases. The CDR3 is made up of 14 amino acids. CDR1 and CDR2 (germline): LGHNA, YSLEER.

About this clonotype itself: The missing conserved phenylalanine or tryptophan at the end of this CDR3 makes a read error likely. J is TRBJ1-2 and V is TRBV6-5; no clear D gene. The CDR3 is made up of 16 amino acids. CDR1 and CDR2 from the germline V gene are MNHEY and SVGAGI. V lost 4 bases and J 6 bases, leaving 21 bases between the germline ends. CDR3 protein: CASSSGVGVVNNGYTI. CDR3 coding DNA: TGTGCCAGCAGTTCCGGGGTCGGGGTCGTCAACAATGGCTACACCATC.

Concerning this clonotype itself: A much larger clone sits a single nucleotide away, making a read error possible. Likely a read error: the CDR3 ends without its conserved phenylalanine or tryptophan. The gene calls are TRBV10-2 and TRBJ2-7; the match to TRBD1 covers 9 bases. CDR3 size: 14 residues. Per the germline V gene, CDR1 is WSHSY and CDR2 is SAAADI. The V and J ends lost 11 bases and 4 bases, in that order; junction bases with no gene match: 12. CDR3 DNA sequence: TGCGCCGGCACCGAGACAGGGGGAGGATACGAGCAGTACCTC. It encodes CAGTETGGGYEQYL.

Worth noting for this clonotype: A clone one base away is much larger, so this may be a read error. V and J are TRBV28 and TRBJ2-5; TRBD2 agrees at 12 bases. CDR3 size: 15 residues. The germline CDR1 and CDR2 sequences are MDHEN and SYDVKM. The DNA of the CDR3 is TGTGCCAACAGTTTTCGGACTAGCGGGGCTGATCCCCAGTACTTC. Its translation is CANSFRTSGADPQYF.

To note about this clonotype: The junction does not match germline at one end; this may be a read error. For the CDR3, the DNA is TGTGCCAGCATCCAAGGGCCGGAGGGTTTAGGGGGGATGAAGTATGGCTACACTTTC. Translating it yields CASIQGPEGLGGMKYGYTF. The rearrangement uses TRBV4-2 and TRBJ1-2, with a weak D call TRBD1 (6 bases). The germline gives CDR1 LGHNA, CDR2 YNFKEQ. This CDR3 spans 19 amino acids.

Notes on this clonotype: At one boundary the junction diverges from the germline segment, which might be a read error. The chain joins TRBV6-1 to TRBJ2-7, with D unresolved. From germline, CDR1 is MNHNS and CDR2 SASEGT. The CDR3 runs to 12 residues. The CDR3 loop reads CASSVSVYEQCF. In DNA form, the CDR3 reads TGTGCCAGCAGTGTCAGCGTCTACGAGCAGTGCTTC.

The chain recombines TRBV6-5 with TRBJ2-1, with D perhaps matching TRBD2 (6 bases). The germline gives CDR1 MNHEY, CDR2 SVGAGI. CDR3 length: 14 amino acids. V was cut by 7 bases and J by 5 bases, with 15 bases left in between. The CDR3 nucleotides read TGTGCCAGCACCATCGAGACTAGTGACAATGAGCAGTTCTTC. Translated: CASTIETSDNEQFF.

This clonotype has just a few counts. This clone may be a read error of a much larger clone one base away. The chain links TRBV14 to TRBJ2-5; D possibly corresponds to TRBD2 (5 bases). In germline, CDR1 is SGHDN, CDR2 FVKESK. The CDR3 extends over 14 amino acids. CDR3 sequence: CASNQAGDQETQYF. DNA for the CDR3: TGTGCCAGCAACCAAGCCGGGGACCAAGAGACCCAGTACTTC.

The V call is TRBV11-2, the J call TRBJ2-3; unclear D gene. The germline V gene encodes CDR1 SGHAT and CDR2 FQNNGV. V lost 9 bases, J lost 2 bases, and 21 bases lay in between. The CDR3 loop spans 16 amino acids. CDR3 coding DNA: TGTGCCAGTAGCAGAAGAAATATAGGGAACACAGATACGCAGTATTTT. It is translated as CASSRRNIGNTDTQYF.

The chain has TRBV29-1 and TRBJ2-5; D uncertain. V lost 5 bases and J lost 5, with 12 bases in between. Germline CDR1 and CDR2: SQVTM and ANQGSEA. This CDR3 is 12 amino acids long. The CDR3 DNA follows: TGCAGCGTTCTCATCCAAACGGAGACCCAGTACTTC. It codes for CSVLIQTETQYF. Filled out from reference TRBV29-1 and TRBJ2-5, the complete variable domain reads SAVISQKPSRDICQRGTSLTIQCQVDSQVTMMFWYRQQPGQSLTLIATANQGSEATYESGFVIDKFPISRPNLTFSTLTVSNMSPEDSSIYLCSVLIQTETQYFGPGTRLLVL.

On this clonotype: A junction boundary mismatches the germline segment, possibly from a read error. The rearrangement uses TRBV12-3 or TRBV12-4 and TRBJ1-2; no clear D. CDR3 size: 15 residues. CDR3: CASSPYSSLNYGYTF. The CDR3 coding sequence is TGTGCCAGCAGTCCGTACAGCTCCCTGAACTATGGCTACACCTTT.

Worth noting for this clonotype: Because it lacks the conserved phenylalanine or tryptophan at the end, this CDR3 is likely a read error. This chain connects TRBV10-3 to TRBJ1-2; D perhaps matches TRBD1 (5 bases). CDR3 length: 13 residues. The V and J ends lost 3 bases and 4 bases respectively, with 9 bases between them. The germline gives CDR1 ENHRY, CDR2 SYGVKD. For the CDR3, the DNA is TGTGCCATCAGTGATCGGGACGGCTATGGCTACACCCTC. This gives the protein CAISDRDGYGYTL.